One sample yielded the 25 T cell receptor beta chains listed below, sequenced in a study of blood T cell repertoires in COVID-19. Clones were sequenced by immunoSEQ multiplex PCR, and TCRdb holds only the in-frame ones, with some missing. The sample consists of over 120,000 clones, about 79% of them appearing once. The source material was PBMCs or T cells enriched from blood (not recorded which). These receptors were obtained from a woman aged 45-65 years who had recovered from COVID-19.

The sample holds one count of this clone. The chain is built from TRBV19 and TRBJ1-3, with 8 bases aligning to TRBD1. The ends lost 6 bases at V and 2 bases at J; junction bases unmatched: 6. The CDR3 runs to 15 residues. The germline V gene has CDR1 LNHDA and CDR2 SQIVND (reference sequence). The DNA for the CDR3 is TGTGCCAGTAGCGCCGGGACAGGAGCTGGAAACACCATATATTTT. Its translation is CASSAGTGAGNTIYF.

The chain employs TRBV5-1 and TRBJ1-2; 10 bases fit TRBD1. This CDR3 spans 16 amino acids. V trimming: 2 bases; J trimming: 3 bases; junction bases outside the gene matches: 7. CDR1 and CDR2 (germline): SGHRS, YFSETQ. CDR3 sequence: CASSLVTGGIDYGYTF. The CDR3 bases are TGCGCCAGCAGCTTAGTGACAGGGGGCATCGACTATGGCTACACCTTC.

The genes are TRBV7-9 and TRBJ2-1, with TRBD2 matching 11 bases. This CDR3 is built from 15 residues. The V gene end was trimmed by 3 bases and the J gene end by 8 bases; junction bases not matched to a gene: 6. CDR1 is SEHNR, CDR2 FQNEAQ, per germline (reference sequence). The CDR3 protein is CASSLGLAGGYEQFF. The DNA for the CDR3 is TGTGCCAGCAGCTTGGGGCTAGCGGGGGGCTATGAGCAGTTCTTC.

A note on this clone: The same CDR3 is also encoded by other DNA sequences in this sample. The chain couples TRBV9 to TRBJ1-6, with TRBD1 matching over 8 bases. The germline V gene encodes CDR1 SGDLS and CDR2 YYNGEE. The CDR3 has 15 amino acids. After removal of 0 bases from V and 5 bases from J, the junction contained 1 base not matched to a gene. In DNA form, the CDR3 reads TGTGCCAGCAGCGTAGGGACAGGGAATAATTCACCCCTCCACTTT. Translation gives CASSVGTGNNSPLHF.

The chain links TRBV6-5 to TRBJ1-1; D not certain. The CDR3 covers 14 residues. Trimming shortened V by 0 bases and J by 0 bases, and 5 bases separated the two germline ends. The germline CDR1 and CDR2 sequences are MNHEY and SVGAGI. This CDR3 reads CASSYSSLNTEAFF. The CDR3 DNA follows: TGTGCCAGCAGTTACTCGAGCCTGAACACTGAAGCTTTCTTT.

This chain connects TRBV5-8 to TRBJ2-2, with a tentative D call TRBD2 (7 bases). This CDR3 comprises 17 residues. The germline V and J ends were trimmed by 4 bases and 5 bases, with 21 bases remaining between them. The germline gives CDR1 SGHTS, CDR2 YDEGEE. The CDR3 spells CASSHRWGGATTGELFF. The CDR3 DNA reads as TGTGCCAGCAGCCATAGGTGGGGGGGCGCGACGACCGGGGAGCTGTTTTTT.

V and J are TRBV28 and TRBJ2-7; a weak D match, TRBD2 (7 bases). The CDR3 loop spans 16 amino acids. Trimming shortened V by 6 bases and J by 2 bases, and 20 bases separated the two germline ends. Germline CDR1 and CDR2: MDHEN and SYDVKM. In nucleotides, the CDR3 is TGTGCCAGCAGCCCTGGGGGGGGCATCAGCACCTACGAGCAGTACTTC. Residues: CASSPGGGISTYEQYF.

The chain recombines TRBV29-1 with TRBJ1-1; D is uncertain. Deletions cut 2 bases from V and 0 bases from J, with 13 bases between. Germline V gene data show CDR1 as SQVTM and CDR2 as ANQGSEA. The CDR3 spans 15 residues. CDR3 coding DNA: TGCAGCGTTGAACGGCCAGCGAAAATGAACACTGAAGCTTTCTTT. This gives the protein CSVERPAKMNTEAFF.

The rearrangement joins TRBV28 to TRBJ2-2; 8 bases align to TRBD2. CDR3 length: 13 residues. CDR1 is MDHEN, CDR2 SYDVKM, per germline. V gave up 11 bases and J gave up 1 base; unmatched junction bases: 3. CDR3 in amino acids: CAGLAGNTGELFF. The CDR3, as DNA: TGTGCCGGTCTAGCGGGGAACACCGGGGAGCTGTTTTTT.

The chain links TRBV4-1 to TRBJ2-1; 10 bases line up with TRBD2. Germline V lookup: CDR1 MGHRA, CDR2 YSYEKL. The CDR3 is 16 residues long. V gave up 0 bases and J gave up 9 bases; unmatched junction bases: 8. The DNA for the CDR3 is TGCGCCAGCAGCCAAGATAGTAGCGGGAGGACCGGTGAGCAGTTCTTC. Protein sequence: CASSQDSSGRTGEQFF.

The CDR3 DNA follows: TGTGCCAGCAGTTACTCGGGACAGGACTATAATTCACCCCTCCACTTT. Residues: CASSYSGQDYNSPLHF. J is TRBJ1-6 and V is TRBV6-5; 8 bases align to TRBD1. This CDR3 is built from 16 residues. CDR1 and CDR2 from the germline V gene are MNHEY and SVGAGI. Trimming at V came to 0 bases and at J to 3 bases, leaving 1 base not matched to a gene.

This sequence joins TRBV28 and TRBJ1-6; D is possibly TRBD1 (5 bases). Trimming left V 6 bases short and J 6 bases short, with 15 bases between. From germline, CDR1 is MDHEN and CDR2 SYDVKM. This CDR3 is 15 amino acids long. In nucleotides, the CDR3 is TGTGCCAGCAGCCACGGGGGACGTACTAATTCACCCCTCCACTTT. Amino acids: CASSHGGRTNSPLHF.

The chain couples TRBV9 to TRBJ2-5; TRBD2 is a possible D gene (6 bases). Deletions cut 3 bases from V and 5 bases from J, with 11 bases between. The germline gives CDR1 SGDLS, CDR2 YYNGEE. There are 13 residues in the CDR3. The CDR3 DNA is TGTGCCAGCAGCGGCGGGGTCGGGGAGACCCAGTACTTC. This codes for CASSGGVGETQYF.

The V gene is TRBV7-8, the J gene TRBJ2-7, with a tentative D call TRBD1 (5 bases). Per the germline V gene, CDR1 is SGHVS and CDR2 is FQNEAQ. V dropped 0 bases and J dropped 5 bases, with 5 bases sitting between them. CDR3 length equals 12 residues. The CDR3 here is CASSLAGDEQYF. For the CDR3, the DNA is TGTGCCAGCAGCTTAGCAGGGGACGAGCAGTACTTC. Supplemented by reference TRBV7-8 and TRBJ2-7, the full variable domain reads GAGVSQSPRYKVAKRGQDVALRCDPISGHVSLFWYQQALGQGPEFLTYFQNEAQLDKSGLPSDRFFAERPEGSVSTLKIQRTQQEDSAVYLCASSLAGDEQYFGPGTRLTVT.

This chain's CDR3 is CASSQTGGTEAFF. CDR3 nucleotide sequence: TGTGCCAGCAGCCAGACAGGGGGCACTGAAGCTTTCTTT. The chain links TRBV5-5 to TRBJ1-1, with 9 bases identical to TRBD1. This CDR3 is 13 amino acids long. From germline, CDR1 is SGHKS and CDR2 YYEKEE (reference sequence). V dropped 4 bases and J dropped 4; count of bases not matched to a gene: 2.

The V and J genes are TRBV11-1 and TRBJ2-2, with TRBD1 as a possible D gene (5 bases). The V and J ends lost 5 bases and 4 bases respectively, with 8 bases between them. The CDR3 is made up of 13 amino acids. Germline values: CDR1 SGHAT, CDR2 FQDESV (reference sequence). The CDR3 sequence is CASSQGATGELFF. CDR3 nucleotide sequence: TGTGCCAGCAGCCAAGGGGCCACCGGGGAGCTGTTTTTT.

The chain employs TRBV30 and TRBJ1-1; 7 bases match TRBD1. Germline V CDR1 and CDR2: GTSNPN, SVGIG (reference sequence). V dropped 1 base and J dropped 0; count of bases not matched to a gene: 5. The CDR3 extends over 15 amino acids. The CDR3: CAWSGQGYMNTEAFF. The CDR3, as DNA: TGTGCCTGGAGTGGACAGGGCTACATGAACACTGAAGCTTTCTTT.

This clone was observed once. The V call is TRBV11-3, the J call TRBJ2-2, with a possible D match to TRBD1 (5 bases). The CDR3 loop spans 16 amino acids. Trimming removed 3 bases at V and 1 base at J, with 12 bases between. Per germline, CDR1 SGHNT and CDR2 YENEEA. In nucleotides, the CDR3 is TGTGCCAGCAGCTTTTCCGGACACAAGAACACCGGGGAGCTGTTTTTT. Translation gives CASSFSGHKNTGELFF.

The V and J genes are TRBV5-1 and TRBJ1-2, with 7 bases aligning to TRBD1. CDR1 and CDR2 (germline): SGHRS, YFSETQ. With V trimmed by 4 bases and J by 2 bases, 8 bases remained unmatched. The CDR3 extends over 15 amino acids. CDR3 amino acids: CASSVETGRNYGYTF. The CDR3 coding sequence is TGCGCCAGCAGCGTAGAGACAGGGCGGAACTATGGCTACACCTTC.

J is TRBJ2-3 and V is TRBV21-1; TRBD1 is the table's D call and was not checked against the DNA. TRBV21-1 is deemed a pseudogene. The CDR3 extends over 15 amino acids. In nucleotides, the CDR3 is TGTGCCAGCAGCAAAAGGACAGGGGCGGCAGATACGCAGTATTTT. It codes for CASSKRTGAADTQYF.

The table lists this clone with a few counts. The chain recombines TRBV10-1 with TRBJ2-3; D ambiguous. CDR1 and CDR2 (germline): WNHNN, SYGVQD (reference sequence). Trimming pared 0 bases from V and 11 bases from J, leaving 9 bases between. The CDR3 has 12 amino acids. The CDR3 region is CASSESQYGQYF. The CDR3 DNA reads as TGCGCCAGCAGTGAGTCACAGTACGGGCAGTATTTT.

The V gene is TRBV5-1, the J gene TRBJ1-2; maybe TRBD1 (6 bases). Germline CDR1 reads SGHRS; CDR2 reads YFSETQ. Trimming took off 0 bases at V and 1 base at J, with 19 bases between the two ends. The CDR3 spans 18 residues. The DNA of the CDR3 is TGCGCCAGCAGCTTGGGTATAATCGGACAGCGAGGTAACTATGGCTACACCTTC. Its translation is CASSLGIIGQRGNYGYTF.

The chain carries TRBV5-5 and TRBJ1-5; D is possibly TRBD1 (5 bases). Germline CDR1 is SGHKS and CDR2 is YYEKEE (reference sequence). The length of the CDR3 is 18 residues. Trimming took 6 bases from V and 7 from J, leaving 29 bases between them. CDR3 sequence (DNA): TGTGCCAGCAACCCCGGCCTCTGGGGCAGGGAATCGAGGCAGCCCCAGCATTTT. It is translated as CASNPGLWGRESRQPQHF.

V and J are TRBV12-3 or TRBV12-4 and TRBJ2-7; a possible D gene is TRBD2 (5 bases). Trimming cost V 6 bases and J 3 bases, with 9 bases left between them. CDR3 size: 12 residues. The CDR3 loop reads CASRETSYEQYF. Written as DNA, the CDR3 is TGTGCCAGCAGAGAAACTAGCTACGAGCAGTACTTC.

V gene TRBV13 combines with J gene TRBJ2-1, with D unclear. Germline assignment: CDR1 PRHDT and CDR2 FYEKMQ (reference sequence). This CDR3 is 11 amino acids long. Trimming cost V 0 bases and J 10 bases, with 4 bases left between them. The CDR3 reads CASSLGLEQFF. The DNA for the CDR3 is TGTGCCAGCAGCTTAGGCTTGGAGCAGTTCTTC.